The rows below give T cell receptor beta chains drawn from one sample of a study of shared clonotypes between healthy human individuals. TCRdb keeps only in-frame clones here, not all; method: immunoSEQ multiplex PCR. The table lists hundreds of thousands of clones, about 95% of them singletons, with about 0.064% in the top ten. The sample taken for sequencing was naive CD4+ T cells sorted from blood. These receptors all stem from a woman aged 25 to 39 in good health. Each CDR3 is given with its conserved first and last residue. The D gene is left open where the match is weak. Some rows mark clone size as missing; the rest say once, few, many or name a class of expanded clone.

. TRBJ1-1 TRBV10-2 . TGCGCCAGCAGTGGGTTGGACAGGAACACTGAAGCTTTCTTT CASSGLDRNTEAFF
TRBD2 TRBJ2-5 TRBV6-6 . TGTGCCAGCAGCTGGACTAGCGGCCAAGAGACCCAGTACTTC CASSWTSGQETQYF
. TRBJ1-2 TRBV5-4 once TGTGCCAGCAGCCTACAGGGATCTAACTATGGCTACACCTTC CASSLQGSNYGYTF
TRBD1 TRBJ1-6 TRBV6-5 . TGTGCCAGCAGTCAGGGGGCGCAGGGTTCACCCCTCCACTTT CASSQGAQGSPLHF
. TRBJ1-4 TRBV18 . TGTGCCAGCTCACCACAGGGAGGCGATGCAACTAATGAAAAACTGTTTTTT CASSPQGGDATNEKLFF
. TRBJ1-1 TRBV7-3 . TGTGCCAGCAGCTCAAAAGTAGGGGCGATCGGCGGGATGAACACTGAAGCTTTCTTT CASSSKVGAIGGMNTEAFF
. TRBJ1-1 TRBV6-5 . TGTGCCAGCCAGACAGTTTACACTGAAGCTTTCTTT CASQTVYTEAFF
. TRBJ2-1 TRBV7-6 once TGTGCCAGCATCCCCTCGGTGGCAGGGATCGTGAATGAGCAGTTCTTC CASIPSVAGIVNEQFF
. TRBJ1-4 TRBV15 . TGTGCCACCAGCAGAGTGGCTCTTAATGAAAAACTGTTTTTT CATSRVALNEKLFF
TRBD2 TRBJ2-1 TRBV18 . TGTGCCAGCTCCCAGTCACTAGCGGCCATTACCTACAATGAGCAGTTCTTC CASSQSLAAITYNEQFF
. TRBJ2-7 TRBV29-1 . TGCAGCGAGGGAAGGGCCGTGCAGCAGTACTTC CSEGRAVQQYF
TRBD2 TRBJ2-3 TRBV4-1 . TGCGCCAGCAGCACGGGACTAGCGGGAGTCAGAGGCACAGATACGCAGTATTTT CASSTGLAGVRGTDTQYF
. TRBJ1-4 TRBV19 . TGTGCCAGCGCAGCGGGGGGAGAAAAACTGTTTTTT CASAAGGEKLFF
. TRBJ2-1 TRBV6-1 . TGTGCCAGCAGAGAGTTGACCCAGTTTATGGATGAGCAGTTCTTC CASRELTQFMDEQFF
. TRBJ2-7 TRBV27 . TGTGCCAGCAGTTTCCCTTCTACGTACTACGAGCAGTACTTC CASSFPSTYYEQYF
. TRBJ2-2 TRBV19 once TGTGCCAGTAGTTCGTGGCAGGGCACCGGGGAGCTGTTTTTT CASSSWQGTGELFF
TRBD2 TRBJ2-1 TRBV10-3 . TGTGCCATCAGTGAGTCGGTGGCGGGAGGGCACATCGGTAATGAGCAGTTCTTC CAISESVAGGHIGNEQFF
TRBD1 TRBJ2-7 TRBV10-2 . TGCGCCAGTGTATCCGGGACAGCTTCCTACGAGCAGTACTTC CASVSGTASYEQYF
. TRBJ1-4 TRBV21-1 . TGTGCCAGCAGCGCCCGACAGGGTAGTCGTGAAAAACTGTTTTTT CASSARQGSREKLFF
. TRBJ2-7 TRBV5-4 . TGTGCCAGCAGCTCGGGCCAAGGGGCCTACGAGCAGTACTTC CASSSGQGAYEQYF
. TRBJ2-7 TRBV5-4 . TGTGCCAGCAGCCCCGGTCTATCCCGCGAGCAGTACTTC CASSPGLSREQYF
TRBD1 TRBJ2-7 TRBV5-1 . TGCGCCAGCAGCACAGGGACAGGTTACGAGCAGTACTTC CASSTGTGYEQYF
. TRBJ1-4 TRBV28 . TGTGCCAGCAGTGATGGAGGTGGGCTATTAAAGTATGAAAAACTGTTTTTT CASSDGGGLLKYEKLFF
TRBD2 TRBJ2-7 TRBV10-3 . TGTGCCGCCAGTCGGCTAGCGGGAGGATTGAACGAGCAGTACTTC CAASRLAGGLNEQYF
TRBD1 TRBJ1-1 TRBV9 . TGTGCCAGCAATCCAGGGGGGCGTATCCTGGACACTGAAGCTTTCTTT CASNPGGRILDTEAFF
TRBD1 TRBJ2-7 TRBV5-1 . TGCGCCAGCAGCAGGGAAGCCGGGACAGCTCCCTACGAGCAGTACTTC CASSREAGTAPYEQYF
. TRBJ2-5 TRBV5-1 . TGCGCCAGCGGGGAGGAGACCCAGTACTTC CASGEETQYF
. TRBJ2-7 TRBV28 . TGTGCCAGCAGTACCGCCGTTCCGAACTACGAGCAGTACTTC CASSTAVPNYEQYF
. TRBJ1-5 TRBV9 . TGTGCCAGCAGCCGGGACGGCCATAGCAATCAGCCCCAGCATTTT CASSRDGHSNQPQHF
. TRBJ2-5 TRBV7-3 . TGTGCCAGCAGCTTACAGGGGTTAGAGACCCAGTACTTC CASSLQGLETQYF
. TRBJ2-3 TRBV19 . TGTGCCAGTAGATTCGGAGGCGCGGCTGATACGCAGTATTTT CASRFGGAADTQYF
TRBD2 TRBJ2-2 TRBV4-1 . TGCGCCAGCAGCCAAGGTGGGACTAGCGGGACATCCACCGGGGAGCTGTTTTTT CASSQGGTSGTSTGELFF
. TRBJ2-4 TRBV28 . TGTGCCAGCAGTTTTAAAGGTTCCAAAAACATTCAGTACTTC CASSFKGSKNIQYF
. TRBJ2-4 TRBV5-8 . TGTGCCAGCAGCTTAAGGGGTCTAAACATTCAGTACTTC CASSLRGLNIQYF
. TRBJ1-3 TRBV6-1 . TGTGCCAGCAGTGAAGTAGGGTCGCAGGCAAACACCATATATTTT CASSEVGSQANTIYF